This record concerns one T cell receptor beta chain sequence. What it binds is unknown. Trimming took 3 bases from V and 7 from J, leaving 10 bases between them. Germline CDR1 is LNHNV and CDR2 is YYDKDF (reference sequence). The CDR3 is made up of 13 amino acids. Molecular barcoding with unique molecular identifiers was used for the TCRbeta library. MiXCR, applied by TCRdb to the PCR reads, yields one record per CDR3 protein. The sample holds some 460,000 distinct CDR3 sequences; roughly 16% are singletons and the top ten take roughly 27%. The sample is drawn from a study of T-cell reconstitution after alpha-beta-depleted transplantation in children. Findings and caveats of the study: T-cell counts and diversity at one year post-transplant came mainly from newly produced T cells. As was reported, about two months after transplant, alpha-beta T cells came from several hundred expanded graft clones.

The sequence derives from a boy under three years old who had a stem cell transplant for Wiskott-Aldrich syndrome, so the T cells may come from the graft donor. The chain has TRBV15 and TRBJ2-1; TRBD2 is a possible D gene (5 bases). The sample consisted of PBMCs, mostly from graft donor cells, taken 360 days after TCRalphabeta/CD19-depleted stem cell transplant. CDR3 sequence: CATSSRGWNEQFF. The CDR3 DNA follows: TGTGCCACCAGCAGCCGGGGTTGGAATGAGCAGTTCTTC.